Shown below are 14 T cell receptor beta chains from a single sample sequenced in a study of CD8+CD57+ T cells in acquired aplastic anemia. The TCR beta profiling, which covered VDJ combination and CDR3 sequence, was carried out using genomic DNA as the template. TCRdb processed the reads anew with MiXCR; each CDR3 protein has one entry. The sample records around 400,000 distinct CDR3 sequences, roughly 64% being singletons. Sequenced material: sorted CD4+, CD8+, or CD8+CD57+ T cells (not recorded which) from PBMCs. The source of these receptors is a human donor in good health, serving as a control.

In this sample, this clonotype turned up many times. The chain joins TRBV6-6 to TRBJ1-3, with D unclear. V was pared by 2 bases and J by 0 bases, with 8 bases between. The germline V gene has CDR1 MNHNY and CDR2 SVGAGI (reference sequence). This CDR3 is built from 15 residues. The CDR3 sequence is CASSYAGLSGNTIYF. CDR3 nucleotides: TGTGCCAGCAGTTACGCCGGGCTCTCTGGAAACACCATATATTTT.

Concerning this clonotype itself: No conserved phenylalanine or tryptophan is present at the end of the CDR3, so a read error is the likely explanation. The DNA is left out, because the CDR3 cannot be placed on it with certainty; the CDR3 is given as TCRdb lists it. This chain connects TRBV19 to TRBJ2-1. CDR1 is LNHDA, CDR2 SQIVND, per germline (reference sequence). The CDR3 sequence runs 12 residues, both termini included. The CDR3 is CASSIGPAVRFC.

This clonotype was counted between two and nine times. The V gene is TRBV10-3, the J gene TRBJ2-7, with a possible D match to TRBD1 (6 bases). Trimming took off 10 bases at V and 4 bases at J, with 17 bases between the two ends. CDR1 ENHRY and CDR2 SYGVKD come from the germline V gene. The CDR3 has 13 amino acids. DNA for the CDR3: TGTGCCACAGAGACAGGCCGATTATACGAGCAGTACTTC. It encodes CATETGRLYEQYF.

The chain carries TRBV4-2 and TRBJ2-1, with D perhaps given as TRBD1 or TRBD2 (5 bases each). The CDR3 totals 15 residues. Germline CDR1 reads LGHNA; CDR2 reads YNFKEQ. The CDR3 sequence is CSCGPRGRAFDEQFF. For the CDR3, the DNA is TGTAGCTGCGGCCCACGGGGACGAGCTTTCGATGAGCAGTTCTTC.

This chain joins TRBV6-9 and TRBJ2-5, with TRBD1 matching over 8 bases. Losses at the gene ends were 5 bases for V and 9 bases for J; bases not matched to a gene: 14. This CDR3 is built from 15 residues. Per germline, CDR1 MNHGY and CDR2 SVAAGI. The CDR3 DNA follows: TGTGCCAGCAGTGCGCCGGGACAGGCCCATGAGGCCCAGTACTTC. It translates to CASSAPGQAHEAQYF.

The chain uses TRBV7-9 and TRBJ2-2; 8 nucleotides match TRBD2. Trimming at V came to 5 bases and at J to 15 bases, leaving 17 bases not matched to a gene. This CDR3 has 15 amino acids. CDR1 is SEHNR, CDR2 FQNEAQ, per germline (reference sequence). CDR3 DNA: TGTGCCAGCAGCCGGGGGGGTGGGATCGCCGGGGCGGTGTTTTTT. This translates into CASSRGGGIAGAVFF.

The chain is built from TRBV11-1 and TRBJ2-3; D is possibly TRBD1 (6 bases). Germline CDR1 SGHAT, CDR2 FQDESV (reference sequence). The CDR3 is 14 amino acids. Trimming left V 6 bases short and J 8 bases short, with 18 bases between. CDR3: CASRLPYRVSTQYF. CDR3 nucleotide sequence: TGTGCCAGCAGACTTCCGTACAGGGTGAGTACGCAGTATTTT.

This clonotype was seen once. This chain joins TRBV5-8 and TRBJ1-6; 7 nucleotides line up with TRBD1. The J segment lost 9 bases and the V segment lost 5 bases, leaving 11 bases of the junction unmatched. The CDR3 is made up of 15 amino acids. Germline V CDR1 and CDR2: SGHTS, YDEGEE. CDR3 sequence: CASSRLDREGSPLHF. In DNA form, the CDR3 reads TGTGCCAGCAGTCGTCTCGACAGGGAAGGTTCACCCCTCCACTTT.

There are many counts of this clonotype. The chain couples TRBV19 to TRBJ2-7; the match to TRBD1 covers 9 bases. This CDR3 comprises 14 residues. CDR1 and CDR2 (germline): LNHDA, SQIVND (reference sequence). Germline trimming cut 5 bases from V and 7 bases from J; bases unmatched to any gene: 9. CDR3 residues: CASSFNRGRTEQYF. CDR3 sequence (DNA): TGTGCCAGTAGTTTCAACAGGGGGCGCACTGAGCAGTACTTC.

Many counts were recorded for this clonotype. CDR3 sequence (DNA): TGTGCCAGTAGTTCCCCGGGGGGGGTGGCCGGGGAGCTGTTTTTT. It codes for CASSSPGGVAGELFF. The chain joins TRBV19 to TRBJ2-2; the match to TRBD2 covers 8 bases. Germline CDR1 and CDR2: LNHDA and SQIVND (reference sequence). With 5 bases clipped from V and 6 bases from J, the junction kept 8 bases outside the gene matches. This CDR3 has 15 residues.

As regards this clonotype: The junction shows a germline mismatch at one end, possibly a read error. This chain joins TRBV7-2 and TRBJ1-5; no clear D. This CDR3 comprises 13 residues. CDR1 and CDR2 (germline): SGHTA, FQGNSA. CDR3 sequence reads: CASRSEGRNTEAF. DNA of the CDR3: TGTGCCAGCAGATCGGAGGGCCGGAACACTGAAGCTTTC.

The V call is TRBV7-9, the J call TRBJ2-2; D ambiguous. The CDR3 extends over 12 amino acids. With 4 bases removed from V and 4 bases from J, the gap between germline ends came to 4 bases. The germline gives CDR1 SEHNR, CDR2 FQNEAQ (reference sequence). The CDR3 sequence is CASSSFTGELFF. In DNA, the CDR3 is TGTGCCAGCAGCTCATTCACCGGGGAGCTGTTTTTT.

V is TRBV9 and J is TRBJ1-5; no clear D. CDR1 SGDLS and CDR2 YYNGEE come from the germline V gene. V was cut by 3 bases and J by 14 bases, with 21 bases left in between. The CDR3 consists of 14 residues. CDR3 bases: TGTGCCAGCAGCGCCCATGCCCGGAACACCGGGGAGCATTTT. As protein: CASSAHARNTGEHF.

The rearrangement joins TRBV20-1 to TRBJ2-5, with a tentative D call TRBD2 (6 bases). The CDR3 is 12 amino acids. V was cut by 6 bases and J by 1 base, with 9 bases left in between. Germline V gives CDR1 DFQATT, CDR2 SNEGSKA (reference sequence). CDR3 sequence: CSAPEGQETQYF. In DNA form, the CDR3 reads TGCAGTGCCCCGGAGGGCCAAGAGACCCAGTACTTC.